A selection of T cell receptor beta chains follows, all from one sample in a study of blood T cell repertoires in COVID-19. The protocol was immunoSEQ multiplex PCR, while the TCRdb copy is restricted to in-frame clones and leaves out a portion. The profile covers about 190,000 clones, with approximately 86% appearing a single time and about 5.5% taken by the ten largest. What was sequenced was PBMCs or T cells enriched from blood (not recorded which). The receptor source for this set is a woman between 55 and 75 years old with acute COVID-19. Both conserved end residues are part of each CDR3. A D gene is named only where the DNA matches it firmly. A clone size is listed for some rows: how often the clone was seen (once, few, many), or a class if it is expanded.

CDR3nt: TGTGCCAGCAGCTCGGACTTCCACGTAGCGGCGTCCGGGGAGCTGTTTTTT; CDR3aa: CASSSDFHVAASGELFF; d_gene: -; j_gene: TRBJ2-2; abundance: few; v_gene: TRBV7-2
CDR3nt: TGCGCCAGCCCACTGGGGCCAGCAGCCAGGGACAGGTTCCGTGAGCAGTTCTTC; CDR3aa: CASPLGPAARDRFREQFF; d_gene: TRBD1; j_gene: TRBJ2-1; abundance: -; v_gene: TRBV4-3
CDR3nt: TGTGCCAGCAGCGAAGGACAGTCTGGGGCCAACGTCCTGACTTTC; CDR3aa: CASSEGQSGANVLTF; d_gene: -; j_gene: TRBJ2-6; abundance: -; v_gene: TRBV7-2
CDR3nt: TGTGCCAGCAGTTTATACAGGGAAAATCAGCCCCAGCATTTT; CDR3aa: CASSLYRENQPQHF; d_gene: -; j_gene: TRBJ1-5; abundance: -; v_gene: TRBV27
CDR3nt: TGTGCCAGCAGCGCCGGGACAGGGTATCTCGGCGAGCAGTACTTC; CDR3aa: CASSAGTGYLGEQYF; d_gene: TRBD1; j_gene: TRBJ2-7; abundance: -; v_gene: TRBV9
CDR3nt: TGTGCCAGCAGTTTAGGACAGGGTGCTTATAAGGTGTTCTTC; CDR3aa: CASSLGQGAYKVFF; d_gene: TRBD1; j_gene: TRBJ2-1; abundance: -; v_gene: TRBV28
CDR3nt: TGCGCCAGCAGCTTGAAAGGGACAGGGATACCAGATACGCAGTATTTT; CDR3aa: CASSLKGTGIPDTQYF; d_gene: TRBD1; j_gene: TRBJ2-3; abundance: once; v_gene: TRBV5-1
CDR3nt: TGTGCCACCAGTGATCTCGCTAGGGGAGGGGAGCAGTTCTTC; CDR3aa: CATSDLARGGEQFF; d_gene: TRBD2; j_gene: TRBJ2-1; abundance: few; v_gene: TRBV24-1
CDR3nt: TGTGCCTGGAACCCTGGGGGGGGCTACACTGAAGCTTTCTTT; CDR3aa: CAWNPGGGYTEAFF; d_gene: -; j_gene: TRBJ1-1; abundance: -; v_gene: TRBV30
CDR3nt: TGTGCCAGCAGTCCCCAGGGACAGGGGGCTGACACTGAAGCTTTCTTT; CDR3aa: CASSPQGQGADTEAFF; d_gene: TRBD1; j_gene: TRBJ1-1; abundance: -; v_gene: TRBV28
CDR3nt: TGTGCCAGCAGTGGACTAGCGGGAGCCAGCTACTACAATGAGCAGTTCTTC; CDR3aa: CASSGLAGASYYNEQFF; d_gene: TRBD2; j_gene: TRBJ2-1; abundance: -; v_gene: TRBV6-2/TRBV6-3
CDR3nt: TGTGCCAGCAGTCCCGCATTGGACAGGGCCGGCCAGCCCCAGCATTTT; CDR3aa: CASSPALDRAGQPQHF; d_gene: TRBD1; j_gene: TRBJ1-5; abundance: -; v_gene: TRBV6-2/TRBV6-3
CDR3nt: TGTGCCAGTAGTAAGGGACAGGGGGTAGTGCAGTACTTC; CDR3aa: CASSKGQGVVQYF; d_gene: TRBD1; j_gene: TRBJ2-7; abundance: -; v_gene: TRBV19
CDR3nt: TGTGCCAGTAGTACCCGGGACAGCTATGGCTACACCTTC; CDR3aa: CASSTRDSYGYTF; d_gene: TRBD1; j_gene: TRBJ1-2; abundance: -; v_gene: TRBV19
CDR3nt: TGTGCCAGCAGCTTTGGAGCTGGCAGCACAGATACGCAGTATTTT; CDR3aa: CASSFGAGSTDTQYF; d_gene: -; j_gene: TRBJ2-3; abundance: once; v_gene: TRBV5-4
CDR3nt: TGTGCCAGCAGCTTCTCCCCAGCGGGGGGACACACAGATACGCAGTATTTT; CDR3aa: CASSFSPAGGHTDTQYF; d_gene: TRBD2; j_gene: TRBJ2-3; abundance: -; v_gene: TRBV5-6
CDR3nt: TGTGCCAGTAGATCAGAACAGGGGGACGACGCTGAAGCTTTCTTT; CDR3aa: CASRSEQGDDAEAFF; d_gene: TRBD1; j_gene: TRBJ1-1; abundance: once; v_gene: TRBV19
CDR3nt: TGTGCCAGCAGTTACAGGGGAGGCGGAAAACTGTTTTTT; CDR3aa: CASSYRGGGKLFF; d_gene: TRBD1; j_gene: TRBJ1-4; abundance: -; v_gene: TRBV2
CDR3nt: TGTGCCAGCAGTTCCGGGACAGCGAGCTCCTACGAGCAGTACTTC; CDR3aa: CASSSGTASSYEQYF; d_gene: TRBD1; j_gene: TRBJ2-7; abundance: -; v_gene: TRBV5-4
CDR3nt: TGTGCCAGCAGGAATCCGAGCTATGGCTACACCTTC; CDR3aa: CASRNPSYGYTF; d_gene: -; j_gene: TRBJ1-2; abundance: -; v_gene: TRBV6-5
CDR3nt: TGTGCCAGCGGGAGTCCCCCAGATACGCAGTATTTT; CDR3aa: CASGSPPDTQYF; d_gene: -; j_gene: TRBJ2-3; abundance: -; v_gene: TRBV12-3/TRBV12-4
CDR3nt: TGCAGCGTTCAGGGACAGAACTACAATGAGCAGTTCTTC; CDR3aa: CSVQGQNYNEQFF; d_gene: TRBD1; j_gene: TRBJ2-1; abundance: -; v_gene: TRBV29-1
CDR3nt: TGTGCCAGCAGCGCTAGCGGGGGGCCGGATACGCAGTATTTT; CDR3aa: CASSASGGPDTQYF; d_gene: TRBD2; j_gene: TRBJ2-3; abundance: -; v_gene: TRBV11-2
CDR3nt: TGTGCCAGCAATTGGGGAACGGGACTTGAGGCTGAAGCTTTCTTT; CDR3aa: CASNWGTGLEAEAFF; d_gene: -; j_gene: TRBJ1-1; abundance: once; v_gene: TRBV5-4
CDR3nt: TGTGCCAGCAGTTACTCGGGACAGGGGCTGAATTCACCCCTCCACTTT; CDR3aa: CASSYSGQGLNSPLHF; d_gene: TRBD1; j_gene: TRBJ1-6; abundance: few; v_gene: TRBV6-5
CDR3nt: -; CDR3aa: CASSFGQGIFF; d_gene: -; j_gene: TRBJ1-1; abundance: -; v_gene: TRBV12-3/TRBV12-4
CDR3nt: TGCGCCAGCAGCTTCAGGGGGAACACCGGGGAGCTGTTTTTT; CDR3aa: CASSFRGNTGELFF; d_gene: -; j_gene: TRBJ2-2; abundance: -; v_gene: TRBV5-1
CDR3nt: TGTGCCAGCTCACCTCGGACAGGGAACACCGGGGAGCTGTTTTTT; CDR3aa: CASSPRTGNTGELFF; d_gene: TRBD1; j_gene: TRBJ2-2; abundance: -; v_gene: TRBV18
CDR3nt: TGTGCCAGTACGAAGGGTGCAGGGAGGGAGACCCAGTACTTC; CDR3aa: CASTKGAGRETQYF; d_gene: -; j_gene: TRBJ2-5; abundance: -; v_gene: TRBV19
CDR3nt: TGTGCCAGCAAGGTCCGGGACAGGGTACGTAGTACGCAGTATTTT; CDR3aa: CASKVRDRVRSTQYF; d_gene: TRBD1; j_gene: TRBJ2-3; abundance: -; v_gene: TRBV2
CDR3nt: TGTGCCAGCAGCCAAGGCGGGGCGGCGCGAGATACGCAGTATTTT; CDR3aa: CASSQGGAARDTQYF; d_gene: -; j_gene: TRBJ2-3; abundance: -; v_gene: TRBV3-1/TRBV3-2
CDR3nt: TGTGCCATCAGGATGGGACTAGCGGGACCCCACGAGCAGTACTTC; CDR3aa: CAIRMGLAGPHEQYF; d_gene: TRBD2; j_gene: TRBJ2-7; abundance: many; v_gene: TRBV10-3
CDR3nt: TGTGCCACCTCTTCACCGGGGGGACAGGCCTACGAGCAGTACTTC; CDR3aa: CATSSPGGQAYEQYF; d_gene: -; j_gene: TRBJ2-7; abundance: -; v_gene: TRBV6-5
CDR3nt: TGTGCCAGCAGTCTGACAAGCTCCTACGAGCAGTACTTC; CDR3aa: CASSLTSSYEQYF; d_gene: -; j_gene: TRBJ2-7; abundance: -; v_gene: TRBV6-5
CDR3nt: TGTGCCAGCAGGCCGAGCGGGAGGGACTACGAGCAGTACTTC; CDR3aa: CASRPSGRDYEQYF; d_gene: TRBD2; j_gene: TRBJ2-7; abundance: once; v_gene: TRBV6-5
CDR3nt: TGTGCCAGCTCACTCAGGGTGGCAGAGAACACTGAAGCTTTCTTT; CDR3aa: CASSLRVAENTEAFF; d_gene: -; j_gene: TRBJ1-1; abundance: once; v_gene: TRBV18
CDR3nt: TGTGCCAGCAGCCGTAGATCAGGGGGCAGGGAGACCCAGTACTTC; CDR3aa: CASSRRSGGRETQYF; d_gene: TRBD1; j_gene: TRBJ2-5; abundance: few; v_gene: TRBV6-1
CDR3nt: TGTGCCAGCAGGACTAGCGGTTCCTACGAGCAGTACTTC; CDR3aa: CASRTSGSYEQYF; d_gene: TRBD2; j_gene: TRBJ2-7; abundance: -; v_gene: TRBV27
CDR3nt: TGTGCCAGCAGTAAACCGGGAGCTAAAGCTTTCTTT; CDR3aa: CASSKPGAKAFF; d_gene: -; j_gene: TRBJ1-1; abundance: -; v_gene: TRBV12-3/TRBV12-4
CDR3nt: TGTGCCAGCTCGCCACCCGCGGAAAGCACTGAAGCTTTCTTT; CDR3aa: CASSPPAESTEAFF; d_gene: -; j_gene: TRBJ1-1; abundance: -; v_gene: TRBV4-2
CDR3nt: TGCGCCAGCAGCCGCGGGACAGTGAACACTGAAGCTTTCTTT; CDR3aa: CASSRGTVNTEAFF; d_gene: TRBD1; j_gene: TRBJ1-1; abundance: -; v_gene: TRBV5-1
CDR3nt: TGCGCCAGCAGCCCGGGACTAGCGGGGGGAGGGGGCACAGATACGCAGTATTTT; CDR3aa: CASSPGLAGGGGTDTQYF; d_gene: TRBD2; j_gene: TRBJ2-3; abundance: -; v_gene: TRBV4-3
CDR3nt: TGTGCCAGTAGACAACACTCTGGAAACACCATATATTTT; CDR3aa: CASRQHSGNTIYF; d_gene: -; j_gene: TRBJ1-3; abundance: -; v_gene: TRBV19